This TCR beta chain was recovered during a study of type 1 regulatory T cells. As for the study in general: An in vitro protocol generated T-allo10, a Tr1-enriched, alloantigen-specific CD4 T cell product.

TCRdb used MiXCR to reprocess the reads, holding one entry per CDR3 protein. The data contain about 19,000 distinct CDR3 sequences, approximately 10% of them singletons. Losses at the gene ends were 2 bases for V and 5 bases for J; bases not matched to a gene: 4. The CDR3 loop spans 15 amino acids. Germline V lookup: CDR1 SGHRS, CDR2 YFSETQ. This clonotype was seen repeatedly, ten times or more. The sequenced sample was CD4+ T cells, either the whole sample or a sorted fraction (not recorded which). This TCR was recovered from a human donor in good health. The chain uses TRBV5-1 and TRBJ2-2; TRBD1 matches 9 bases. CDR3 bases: TGCGCCAGCAGCTTCGGGACAGGGACTACCGGGGAGCTGTTTTTT. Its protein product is CASSFGTGTTGELFF.